The 28 T cell receptor beta chains presented below share a single source sample, sequenced in a study of T-cell reconstitution after alpha-beta-depleted transplantation in children. For TCRbeta, the library was prepared with unique molecular identifiers. Each CDR3 protein gets one entry after TCRdb re-called the PCR reads with MiXCR. The sample comprises about 540,000 distinct CDR3 sequences, approximately 16% of which are singletons, and about 3.1% rests with the top ten. The starting material was PBMCs from the stem cell graft donor, obtained from the stem cell graft. The receptors were sampled from a human donor who donated a stem cell graft to a child with acute lymphoblastic leukemia.

This clonotype turned up a few times. The chain uses TRBV19 and TRBJ2-4; D may correspond to TRBD1 or TRBD2 (5 bases each). Trimming took 4 bases from V and 6 from J, leaving 13 bases between them. CDR1 is LNHDA, CDR2 SQIVND, per germline (reference sequence). The CDR3 totals 14 residues. The CDR3 loop reads CASSNRQSGNIQYF. The CDR3 region has the DNA TGTGCCAGTAGTAACCGACAGAGCGGAAACATTCAGTACTTC.

This clonotype turned up a few times. The V call is TRBV5-6, the J call TRBJ2-3; D is unclear. The length of the CDR3 is 15 residues. The germline V and J ends were trimmed by 1 base and 1 base, with 10 bases remaining between them. CDR1 and CDR2 from the germline V gene are SGHDT and YYEEEE. The CDR3 nucleotides are TGTGCCAGCAGCTTGAGGGAAGAGGGCACAGATACGCAGTATTTT. It specifies CASSLREEGTDTQYF.

The chain uses TRBV30 and TRBJ2-1; D remains ambiguous. The germline CDR1 and CDR2 sequences are GTSNPN and SVGIG (reference sequence). The germline V and J ends were trimmed by 0 bases and 3 bases, with 6 bases remaining between them. The CDR3 has 13 residues. The CDR3, as DNA: TGTGCCTGGAGTGTAATTAGCTACAATGAGCAGTTCTTC. Encoded protein: CAWSVISYNEQFF.

The chain is built from TRBV27 and TRBJ2-7; no clear D. CDR1 is MNHEY and CDR2 is SMNVEV in the germline V gene (reference sequence). This CDR3 region has 14 residues. Trimming removed 1 base at V and 2 bases at J, with 9 bases between. The CDR3 loop is CASSLYGHAYEQYF. The CDR3 coding sequence is TGTGCCAGCAGTTTATACGGGCACGCCTACGAGCAGTACTTC.

V and J are TRBV29-1 and TRBJ1-1; the D is unclear. The V end lost 0 bases, the J end lost 1 base, and 6 bases lay between the germline ends. Looked up from germline, CDR1 is SQVTM and CDR2 is ANQGSEA. The CDR3 loop spans 13 amino acids. The CDR3 region is CSVEDRPNTEAFF. CDR3 sequence (DNA): TGCAGCGTTGAAGACAGGCCGAACACTGAAGCTTTCTTT.

The V call is TRBV2, the J call TRBJ2-5; D ambiguous. Trimming stripped 0 bases from V and 0 bases from J, with 8 bases between. This CDR3 region has 15 residues. Germline V lookup: CDR1 SNHLY, CDR2 FYNNEI. In DNA form, the CDR3 reads TGTGCCAGCAGTGAAGCAGAGTTCCACCAAGAGACCCAGTACTTC. Residues: CASSEAEFHQETQYF.

The chain's CDR3 is CASSARPSSTDTQYF. The CDR3 DNA is TGTGCCAGCAGCGCTAGACCTTCGAGCACAGATACGCAGTATTTT. The J gene is TRBJ2-3, the V gene TRBV11-2; D is undetermined. Germline V gene data show CDR1 as SGHAT and CDR2 as FQNNGV. CDR3 length: 15 amino acids. The ends were cut back, 5 bases at V and 0 bases at J, with 12 bases in the middle.

This clonotype was seen more than once but under ten times. The rearrangement joins TRBV12-3 or TRBV12-4 to TRBJ2-7, with D unclear. V lost 5 bases, J lost 0 bases, and 8 bases lay in between. This CDR3 has 13 residues. The CDR3 region has the DNA TGTGCCAGCAGTATGACAAACTCCTACGAGCAGTACTTC. Encoded protein: CASSMTNSYEQYF.

The chain joins TRBV15 to TRBJ2-1; D not certain. V gave up 3 bases and J gave up 4 bases, with 4 bases separating them. This CDR3 contains 12 residues. In germline, CDR1 is LNHNV, CDR2 YYDKDF (reference sequence). CDR3 sequence reads: CATSSLYNEQFF. The CDR3 nucleotides read TGTGCCACCAGCAGCCTGTACAATGAGCAGTTCTTC.

V usage is TRBV10-3 and J usage is TRBJ2-4; D gene ambiguous. The germline gives CDR1 ENHRY, CDR2 SYGVKD. Trimming took 7 bases from V and 5 from J, leaving 6 bases between them. There are 11 residues in the CDR3. The DNA of the CDR3 is TGTGCCATCAAAGGCGAAAACATTCAGTACTTC. Residues: CAIKGENIQYF.

This chain uses TRBV29-1 with TRBJ2-5, with TRBD2 identical over 9 bases. The V and J ends lost 5 bases and 5 bases, in that order; junction bases with no gene match: 12. The CDR3 totals 15 residues. Germline V CDR1 and CDR2: SQVTM, ANQGSEA. Written as DNA, the CDR3 is TGCAGCGTTCAACCGGGACTAGCCGTGTATGAGACCCAGTACTTC. Amino acids: CSVQPGLAVYETQYF.

This clonotype was recorded a few times. The chain uses TRBV27 and TRBJ1-2; D is unresolved. This CDR3 spans 15 amino acids. Per germline, CDR1 MNHEY and CDR2 SMNVEV (reference sequence). V lost 5 bases to trimming and J lost 0 bases, with 13 bases between them. CDR3 loop: CASSRMGPSNYGYTF. CDR3 DNA sequence: TGTGCCAGCAGTAGGATGGGCCCGTCTAACTATGGCTACACCTTC.

The V call is TRBV6-5, the J call TRBJ2-1, with D uncertain. Germline lookup yields CDR1 MNHEY and CDR2 SVGAGI. V was clipped by 2 bases and J by 0 bases, with 14 bases between them. This CDR3 spans 17 amino acids. CDR3 DNA: TGTGCCAGCAGTTACACTCCGTACGGACCCTCCTACAATGAGCAGTTCTTC. It is translated as CASSYTPYGPSYNEQFF.

The rearrangement links TRBV6-1 to TRBJ1-4; D not certain. In germline, CDR1 is MNHNS, CDR2 SASEGT. Deletions cut 2 bases from V and 7 bases from J, with 11 bases between. This CDR3 is 14 amino acids long. CDR3 nucleotides: TGTGCCAGCAGTGAACCCCTGACGGTTGAAAAACTGTTTTTT. This translates into CASSEPLTVEKLFF.

This clonotype has more than one count but fewer than ten. The J gene is TRBJ1-2, the V gene TRBV27; D unresolved. V was clipped by 0 bases and J by 4 bases, with 9 bases between them. Germline CDR1 and CDR2: MNHEY and SMNVEV (reference sequence). This CDR3 has 14 amino acids. The CDR3 coding sequence is TGTGCCAGCAGTTTATCGCCGGGCTCCTATGGCTACACCTTC. Translation gives CASSLSPGSYGYTF.

This chain links TRBV5-1 with TRBJ1-5, with unresolved D. The V end was cut by 0 bases, the J end by 0 bases, with 7 bases between. The CDR3 has 15 amino acids. Germline assignment: CDR1 SGHRS and CDR2 YFSETQ. The CDR3 here is CASSLGVNSNQPQHF. The CDR3 bases are TGCGCCAGCAGCTTGGGGGTGAATAGCAATCAGCCCCAGCATTTT.

The V call is TRBV11-2, the J call TRBJ2-1; D call uncertain. Trimming removed 5 bases from V and 9 bases from J, with 14 bases in between. CDR1 and CDR2 (germline): SGHAT, FQNNGV. The CDR3 runs 13 residues. The CDR3: CASSLIGSVEQFF. DNA for the CDR3: TGTGCCAGCAGCCTCATTGGATCGGTTGAGCAGTTCTTC. Drawing the rest from reference TRBV11-2 and TRBJ2-1, the complete variable domain is EAGVAQSPRYKIIEKRQSVAFWCNPISGHATLYWYQQILGQGPKLLIQFQNNGVVDDSQLPKDRFSAERLKGVDSTLKIQPAKLEDSAVYLCASSLIGSVEQFFGPGTRLTVL.

This clonotype was seen a few times. The chain links TRBV2 to TRBJ1-3; D may be TRBD1 (6 bases). The CDR3 is made up of 15 amino acids. Germline CDR1 SNHLY, CDR2 FYNNEI. V dropped 7 bases and J dropped 0 bases, with 13 bases sitting between them. In DNA form, the CDR3 reads TGTGCCAGCATTCGGACAGCCCTCTCTGGAAACACCATATATTTT. The encoded protein is CASIRTALSGNTIYF.

V and J are TRBV7-8 and TRBJ2-1, with D possibly matching TRBD2 (6 bases). Germline V gene data show CDR1 as SGHVS and CDR2 as FQNEAQ. Trimming took 1 base from V and 2 from J, leaving 24 bases between them. The CDR3 spans 20 residues. The CDR3 sequence is CASSLGPTAPSDWTYNEQFF. The CDR3 DNA reads TGTGCCAGCAGCTTAGGACCTACTGCCCCTAGCGATTGGACCTACAATGAGCAGTTCTTC.

V gene TRBV5-6 combines with J gene TRBJ2-7; D possibly corresponds to TRBD1 (5 bases). Trimming took 1 base from V and 5 from J, leaving 13 bases between them. This CDR3 region has 14 residues. Germline V gene sequence: CDR1 SGHDT, CDR2 YYEEEE. Here the CDR3 reads CASSLSARVNEQYF. The DNA of the CDR3 is TGTGCCAGCAGCTTGTCGGCCAGGGTCAACGAGCAGTACTTC.

Ten or more counts support this clonotype. This chain uses TRBV3-1 with TRBJ2-1, with D possibly matching TRBD1 (6 bases). V was clipped by 3 bases and J by 2 bases, with 8 bases between them. The CDR3 contains 14 residues. The V gene's germline CDR1 is LGHDT and CDR2 YNNKEL (reference sequence). CDR3 residues: CASSQDSTYNEQFF. CDR3 nucleotide sequence: TGTGCCAGCAGCCAGGACAGCACCTACAATGAGCAGTTCTTC.

A few counts support this clonotype. V gene TRBV5-5 combines with J gene TRBJ2-5; possible D gene TRBD1, 5 bases. Germline V gene sequence: CDR1 SGHKS, CDR2 YYEKEE (reference sequence). CDR3 length equals 17 residues. V lost 0 bases and J 0 bases, leaving 15 bases between the germline ends. The CDR3 protein is CASSLVGVDLYQETQYF. In DNA form, the CDR3 reads TGTGCCAGCAGCTTGGTAGGGGTGGACCTGTACCAAGAGACCCAGTACTTC.

This clonotype was found a few times. The rearrangement links TRBV13 to TRBJ2-6; 8 bases line up with TRBD1. Germline trimming cut 4 bases from V and 4 bases from J; bases unmatched to any gene: 9. Germline V gene lookup returns CDR1 PRHDT and CDR2 FYEKMQ (reference sequence). This CDR3 comprises 17 residues. CDR3 sequence reads: CASSYPTGAGGANVLTF. Written as DNA, the CDR3 is TGTGCCAGCAGCTACCCGACAGGGGCGGGAGGGGCCAACGTCCTGACTTTC.

There are many counts of this clonotype. V gene TRBV7-9 combines with J gene TRBJ1-4, with D unclear. V lost 5 bases and J 0 bases, leaving 13 bases between the germline ends. The CDR3 totals 16 residues. Germline V CDR1 and CDR2: SEHNR, FQNEAQ (reference sequence). The CDR3 sequence is CASSLWQIATNEKLFF. The CDR3 coding sequence is TGTGCCAGCAGCCTTTGGCAGATTGCAACTAATGAAAAACTGTTTTTT.

The rearrangement joins TRBV3-1 to TRBJ2-7; D not resolved. This CDR3 is built from 14 residues. The V end was cut by 1 base, the J end by 2 bases, with 9 bases between. The germline V gene encodes CDR1 LGHDT and CDR2 YNNKEL (reference sequence). The CDR3 here is CASSQGTTAYEQYF. The CDR3 region has the DNA TGTGCCAGCAGCCAAGGAACTACAGCCTACGAGCAGTACTTC.

The chain joins TRBV6-5 to TRBJ2-1, with TRBD2 identical over 10 bases. The CDR3 loop spans 16 amino acids. The germline CDR1 and CDR2 sequences are MNHEY and SVGAGI. After removal of 4 bases from V and 7 bases from J, the junction contained 10 bases not matched to a gene. CDR3 DNA sequence: TGTGCCAGCAGTTCGGCCACTAGCGGGAATCGGAATGAGCAGTTCTTC. Protein: CASSSATSGNRNEQFF.

The CDR3 is CSVEDWTGTYYEQYF. In DNA, the CDR3 is TGCAGCGTTGAAGATTGGACCGGGACGTACTACGAGCAGTACTTC. This rearrangement joins TRBV29-1 to TRBJ2-7; either TRBD1 or TRBD2 may fit D (5 bases each). This CDR3 contains 15 residues. Germline V lookup: CDR1 SQVTM, CDR2 ANQGSEA. V gave up 0 bases and J gave up 3 bases, with 15 bases separating them.

The V and J genes are TRBV5-1 and TRBJ2-2, with 7 bases fitting TRBD2. Germline V gene sequence: CDR1 SGHRS, CDR2 YFSETQ. The CDR3 spans 18 residues. V gave up 2 bases and J gave up 6 bases; unmatched junction bases: 16. The CDR3 here is CASSFGLWAGAFAGELFF. CDR3 coding DNA: TGCGCCAGCAGCTTCGGCCTATGGGCGGGAGCCTTTGCCGGGGAGCTGTTTTTT.